The T cell receptor (beta chain) under discussion was sequenced for a study of T cell responses to AZD1222 COVID-19 vaccine. Study-level results: Repertoire collection took place solely once the T cell response had peaked. A reported finding is that nearly half of spike-specific TCRs target unmutated variant regions.

V was trimmed by 6 bases and J by 4 bases, leaving 8 bases between them. This CDR3 comprises 12 residues. The germline CDR1 and CDR2 sequences are KGHSH and LQKENI. Data came from immunoSEQ multiplex PCR; TCRdb stores just in-frame clones and leaves some out. Of some 130,000 clones in the sample, about 93% are singletons; the top ten hold roughly 5.9%. About this clone: Its cognate antigen is unknown.

V and J are TRBV18 and TRBJ2-3; possible D gene TRBD2, 6 bases. This material consisted of peripheral blood, taken on day 0 of AZD1222 vaccination. This clonotype was sampled from an adult in good health. The CDR3 loop is CASSSGADTQYF. The CDR3 coding sequence is TGTGCCAGCTCCTCGGGGGCAGATACGCAGTATTTT.